Presented here are 29 T cell receptor beta chains from one specimen sequenced in a study of chemoradiotherapy in HPV16-positive cancers (dated by TCRdb to the early 2020s). Libraries were made using the immunoSEQ multiplex PCR assay. TCRdb provides this immuneACCESS table in a form limited to in-frame rearrangements. Some clones are lacking; in checked studies, under half of them reflect an unresolved V gene, and why the rest are absent is not known. Counted in this sample were approximately 8,300 clones; about 85% of them appeared once. Under 3.5% of the sample is taken by the ten largest. Specimen: tumor tissue, collected from a patient who underwent chemoradiotherapy. These receptors were collected from a human donor with HPV-associated anogenital cancer.

This clone was observed a handful of times. The chain has TRBV4-2 and TRBJ2-7; the match to TRBD2 covers 7 bases. The CDR3 is made up of 15 amino acids. V shed 4 bases, J shed 5 bases, and the junction held 11 bases outside the gene matches. Looked up from germline, CDR1 is LGHNA and CDR2 is YNFKEQ. CDR3 amino acids: CASSPRVQRDDEQYF. Written as DNA, the CDR3 is TGTGCCAGCAGCCCCCGAGTCCAGCGGGACGACGAGCAGTACTTC.

This clone was seen a few times. The chain has TRBV30 and TRBJ1-1; no reliable D call. Germline V gene sequence: CDR1 GTSNPN, CDR2 SVGIG (reference sequence). This CDR3 contains 13 residues. Trimming left V 8 bases short and J 5 bases short, with 18 bases between. The CDR3 spells CALTESFRTEAFF. CDR3 DNA sequence: TGTGCCCTAACCGAAAGCTTTCGGACTGAAGCTTTCTTT. The full variable domain, in which reference TRBV30 and TRBJ1-1 provide the parts outside the CDR3, is SQTIHQWPATLVQPVGSPLSLECTVEGTSNPNLYWYRQAAGRGLQLLFYSVGIGQISSEVPQNLSASRPQDRQFILSSKKLLLSDSGFYLCALTESFRTEAFFGQGTRLTVV.

This chain links TRBV7-2 with TRBJ2-1; D is uncertain. Germline V gene data show CDR1 as SGHTA and CDR2 as FQGNSA. Trimming shortened V by 1 base and J by 6 bases, and 10 bases separated the two germline ends. The CDR3 loop spans 14 amino acids. The CDR3 is CASSLEAAINEQFF. In nucleotides, the CDR3 is TGTGCCAGCAGCTTAGAGGCTGCGATCAATGAGCAGTTCTTC.

This CDR3 reads CAISEGLGSGGAYEQYF. The CDR3 nucleotides are TGTGCCATCAGTGAGGGATTGGGGAGCGGGGGGGCATACGAGCAGTACTTC. V usage is TRBV10-3 and J usage is TRBJ2-7; 10 bases agree with TRBD2. The trim removed 2 bases at V and 4 bases at J, leaving 11 bases unmatched. The CDR3 loop spans 17 amino acids. Germline values: CDR1 ENHRY, CDR2 SYGVKD.

The V call is TRBV29-1, the J call TRBJ1-1, with 8 nucleotides matching TRBD1. V lost 6 bases, J lost 3 bases, and 9 bases stayed unmatched. The CDR3 runs to 14 residues. Germline CDR1 and CDR2: SQVTM and ANQGSEA. The CDR3 DNA reads as TGCAGCGTCCTCAACCCGACAGGGGACACTGAAGCTTTCTTT. Its translation is CSVLNPTGDTEAFF.

The chain couples TRBV27 to TRBJ1-3, with D possibly TRBD1 on 5 matching bases. The CDR3 consists of 12 residues. Germline V gene sequence: CDR1 MNHEY, CDR2 SMNVEV (reference sequence). V was trimmed by 8 bases and J by 2 bases, leaving 7 bases between them. The CDR3 region has the DNA TGTGCCAGCCAGGGAACTGGAAACACCATATATTTT. As protein: CASQGTGNTIYF.

The genes are TRBV19 and TRBJ2-1, with TRBD2 matching over 11 bases. CDR1 and CDR2 (germline): LNHDA, SQIVND (reference sequence). V was pared by 3 bases and J by 5 bases, with 9 bases of the junction left unmatched. This CDR3 is built from 17 residues. CDR3 sequence: CASSMGGLAAIHNEQFF. CDR3 bases: TGTGCCAGTAGTATGGGGGGACTAGCGGCTATTCACAATGAGCAGTTCTTC.

V usage is TRBV11-3 and J usage is TRBJ1-1, with no clear D. V was shortened by 4 bases and J by 2 bases, with 8 bases between the two germline ends. This CDR3 is built from 13 residues. Germline V gives CDR1 SGHNT, CDR2 YENEEA. In DNA, the CDR3 is TGTGCCAGCAGCTGGCAGATAAACACTGAAGCTTTCTTT. Protein sequence: CASSWQINTEAFF.

This rearrangement joins TRBV30 to TRBJ1-4; the D gene is possibly TRBD1 (5 bases). The germline V gene encodes CDR1 GTSNPN and CDR2 SVGIG (reference sequence). V was pared by 5 bases and J by 8 bases, with 18 bases between. This CDR3 comprises 14 residues. The CDR3 region is CAWREQATREKLFF. In DNA form, the CDR3 reads TGTGCCTGGCGGGAACAGGCGACTCGGGAAAAACTGTTTTTT.

The J gene is TRBJ1-3, the V gene TRBV5-1, with TRBD1 as a possible D gene (5 bases). The CDR3 covers 14 residues. The V gene's germline CDR1 is SGHRS and CDR2 YFSETQ. Trimming stripped 4 bases from V and 3 bases from J, with 11 bases between. Here the CDR3 reads CASSAGTYGNTIYF. CDR3 in DNA: TGCGCCAGCAGCGCCGGGACGTATGGAAACACCATATATTTT.

V is TRBV11-3 and J is TRBJ1-1; D is undetermined. The CDR3 covers 13 residues. Germline CDR1 SGHNT, CDR2 YENEEA. Trimming took 4 bases from V and 3 from J, leaving 9 bases between them. The CDR3 region has the DNA TGTGCCAGCAGCTCCACCGTCGACACTGAAGCTTTCTTT. Its protein product is CASSSTVDTEAFF.

The V and J genes are TRBV7-9 and TRBJ2-3; weak D call: TRBD1 (5 bases). The CDR3 covers 14 residues. Trimming cost V 2 bases and J 3 bases, with 9 bases left between them. In germline, CDR1 is SEHNR, CDR2 FQNEAQ (reference sequence). CDR3 in DNA: TGTGCCAGCAGCTTAATGGGGCTTACAGATACGCAGTATTTT. It yields the protein CASSLMGLTDTQYF.

The chain joins TRBV4-1 to TRBJ2-1, with 15 bases fitting TRBD2. Trimming at V came to 4 bases and at J to 7 bases, leaving 8 bases not matched to a gene. The germline CDR1 and CDR2 sequences are MGHRA and YSYEKL. The CDR3 runs 17 residues. CDR3 DNA: TGCGCCAGCAGCCTGGGACTAGCGGGAGGATTGCGGAATGAGCAGTTCTTC. It yields the protein CASSLGLAGGLRNEQFF.

J is TRBJ1-1 and V is TRBV7-8; unclear D gene. From germline, CDR1 is SGHVS and CDR2 FQNEAQ. This CDR3 is 13 amino acids long. The V end lost 5 bases, the J end lost 7 bases, and 14 bases lay between the germline ends. CDR3 protein: CASSPADGVEAFF. The CDR3 nucleotides are TGTGCCAGCAGCCCGGCTGATGGGGTTGAAGCTTTCTTT.

The CDR3 loop reads CASRTGQRYGYTF. Here the CDR3 DNA reads TGTGCCAGCAGGACAGGGCAGCGCTATGGCTACACCTTC. The V and J genes are TRBV6-5 and TRBJ1-2; 7 bases fit TRBD1. Trimming cost V 6 bases and J 4 bases; bases outside gene matches: 5. Per the germline V gene, CDR1 is MNHEY and CDR2 is SVGAGI. The CDR3 sequence is 13 residues long.

V usage is TRBV5-6 and J usage is TRBJ1-2; maybe TRBD1 (5 bases). Germline V gene data show CDR1 as SGHDT and CDR2 as YYEEEE. V was clipped by 0 bases and J by 5 bases, with 8 bases between them. This CDR3 is built from 13 residues. CDR3 protein: CASSLGGGYGYTF. CDR3 sequence (DNA): TGTGCCAGCAGCTTGGGGGGCGGATATGGCTACACCTTC.

This chain connects TRBV6-6 to TRBJ1-2; 11 positions agree with TRBD1. CDR3 length: 16 amino acids. Germline V gene sequence: CDR1 MNHNY, CDR2 SVGAGI (reference sequence). The trim removed 5 bases at V and 1 base at J, leaving 6 bases unmatched. In DNA form, the CDR3 reads TGTGCCAGCAGTACCACCGGGACAGGGGGTAACTATGGCTACACCTTC. This sequence encodes CASSTTGTGGNYGYTF.

V gene TRBV9 combines with J gene TRBJ1-1, with 7 nucleotides matching TRBD1. V trimming: 2 bases; J trimming: 4 bases; junction bases outside the gene matches: 8. This CDR3 spans 15 amino acids. Per the germline V gene, CDR1 is SGDLS and CDR2 is YYNGEE. The CDR3 region is CASSVSPRGTTEAFF. The DNA of the CDR3 is TGTGCCAGCAGCGTCTCCCCCAGGGGGACCACTGAAGCTTTCTTT.

The gene calls are TRBV4-2 and TRBJ2-3; 7 bases are shared with TRBD2. In germline, CDR1 is LGHNA, CDR2 YNFKEQ. Trimming at V came to 1 base and at J to 2 bases, leaving 12 bases not matched to a gene. The length of the CDR3 is 18 residues. CDR3 in amino acids: CASSQVTGTAGFTDTQYF. The DNA of the CDR3 is TGTGCCAGCAGCCAAGTGACCGGAACAGCGGGATTCACAGATACGCAGTATTTT.

The chain employs TRBV5-5 and TRBJ1-2, with D maybe TRBD1 (6 bases). In germline, CDR1 is SGHKS, CDR2 YYEKEE (reference sequence). V was trimmed by 1 base and J by 0 bases, leaving 7 bases between them. This CDR3 region has 14 residues. Here the CDR3 DNA reads TGTGCCAGCAGCTTGCGACAGGCTAACTATGGCTACACCTTC. It codes for CASSLRQANYGYTF.

The chain links TRBV19 to TRBJ2-1; 7 nucleotides align to TRBD2. The CDR3 runs 15 residues. In germline, CDR1 is LNHDA, CDR2 SQIVND (reference sequence). V lost 7 bases and J lost 4; bases outside the gene matches: 10. In DNA, the CDR3 is TGTGCCAGTACTTATGGCCCTAGCGGATACAATGAGCAGTTCTTC. Translating it yields CASTYGPSGYNEQFF.

The chain carries TRBV2 and TRBJ2-1, with 12 bases lining up with TRBD2. Germline loops: CDR1 SNHLY, CDR2 FYNNEI. The V segment lost 4 bases and the J segment 8 bases; nucleotides outside the gene matches: 9. The CDR3 consists of 16 residues. The CDR3 reads CASSGASGGATDEQFF. Written as DNA, the CDR3 is TGTGCCAGCAGTGGGGCTAGCGGGGGGGCCACAGATGAGCAGTTCTTC.

The chain joins TRBV5-1 to TRBJ2-3; D is possibly TRBD2 (6 bases). This CDR3 is 16 amino acids long. In germline, CDR1 is SGHRS, CDR2 YFSETQ. Trimming pared 0 bases from V and 2 bases from J, leaving 13 bases between. CDR3 sequence (DNA): TGCGCCAGCAGCTTGGCCGGGGGAGGAAACACAGATACGCAGTATTTT. Its translation: CASSLAGGGNTDTQYF.

The chain uses TRBV7-9 and TRBJ1-6; maybe TRBD1 (5 bases). Germline V gives CDR1 SEHNR, CDR2 FQNEAQ (reference sequence). Trimming took off 4 bases at V and 0 bases at J, with 13 bases between the two ends. The CDR3 spans 17 residues. The CDR3 loop reads CASSSPPGSSYNSPLHF. The CDR3 coding sequence is TGTGCCAGCAGCTCCCCCCCAGGGAGCTCCTATAATTCACCCCTCCACTTT.

The rearrangement joins TRBV2 to TRBJ2-7; 9 nucleotides line up with TRBD1. Unmatched junction bases numbered 7, after V lost 1 base and J lost 3 bases. CDR1 and CDR2 from the germline V gene are SNHLY and FYNNEI. The CDR3 has 16 amino acids. The CDR3 bases are TGTGCCAGCAGTGAAGAAGGGACAGGGAGCGGCTACGAGCAGTACTTC. It encodes CASSEEGTGSGYEQYF.

The rearrangement joins TRBV23-1 to TRBJ2-7; the D is unclear. TRBV23-1 is flagged as an ORF with uncertain function. V lost 5 bases, J lost 5 bases, and 13 bases lay in between. CDR3 length equals 13 residues. CDR3 protein: CASSIIPSHEQYF. The CDR3 bases are TGCGCCAGCAGTATCATACCGTCCCACGAGCAGTACTTC.

The gene calls are TRBV15 and TRBJ2-1, with TRBD2 matching 9 bases. The CDR3 spans 12 residues. Germline CDR1 and CDR2: LNHNV and YYDKDF (reference sequence). The J segment lost 7 bases and the V segment lost 7 bases, leaving 2 bases of the junction unmatched. This CDR3 is CATNAGGNEQFF. The DNA of the CDR3 is TGTGCCACCAATGCGGGGGGGAATGAGCAGTTCTTC.

V usage is TRBV25-1 and J usage is TRBJ1-5; the D is unclear. This CDR3 region has 15 residues. Germline V lookup: CDR1 MGHDK, CDR2 SYGVNS. The ends were cut back, 3 bases at V and 1 base at J, with 10 bases in the middle. The CDR3 region is CASSDWRDSNQPQHF. CDR3 DNA: TGTGCCAGCAGTGATTGGCGCGACAGCAATCAGCCCCAGCATTTT.

CDR3 sequence (DNA): TGTGCCAGCAGCTTAGGTCCAGGGGTGTACGAGCAGTACTTC. Translated: CASSLGPGVYEQYF. V usage is TRBV11-3 and J usage is TRBJ2-7; D is possibly TRBD1 (6 bases). Germline CDR1 and CDR2: SGHNT and YENEEA. CDR3 size: 14 residues. The V end was cut by 1 base, the J end by 4 bases, with 11 bases between.